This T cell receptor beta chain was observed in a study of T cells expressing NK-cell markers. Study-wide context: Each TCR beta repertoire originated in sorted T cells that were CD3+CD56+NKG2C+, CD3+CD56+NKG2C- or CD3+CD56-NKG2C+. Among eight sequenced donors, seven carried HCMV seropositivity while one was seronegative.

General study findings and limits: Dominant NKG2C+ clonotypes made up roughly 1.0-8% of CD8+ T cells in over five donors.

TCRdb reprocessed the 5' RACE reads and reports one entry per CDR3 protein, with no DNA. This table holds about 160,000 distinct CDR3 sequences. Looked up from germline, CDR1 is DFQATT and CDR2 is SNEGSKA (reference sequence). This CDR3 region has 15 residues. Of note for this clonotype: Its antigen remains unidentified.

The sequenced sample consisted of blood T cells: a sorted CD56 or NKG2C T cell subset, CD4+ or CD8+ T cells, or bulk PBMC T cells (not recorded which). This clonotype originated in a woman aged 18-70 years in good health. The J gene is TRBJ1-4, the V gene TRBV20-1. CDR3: CSARDETETNEKLFF.